This TCR beta chain was captured in a study of blood T cells in healthy people across ages. Study-wide findings and caveats: Versus aged donors, long-lived donors had higher diversity and more naive CD4+ cells.

On this clonotype itself: Its target is unknown.

A J-beta primer mix and a sample-barcoded 5' primer were used in a second PCR of roughly 6 to 11 cycles. Tags on each cDNA molecule came from a template-switch adaptor with 12 random nucleotides. Using its own MiXCR run on the 5' RACE reads, TCRdb lists one record per CDR3 protein. The sample records over a million distinct CDR3 sequences, roughly 45% being singletons. After removal of 6 bases from V and 5 bases from J, the junction contained 16 bases not matched to a gene. CDR1 is SNHLY, CDR2 FYNNEI, per germline. The CDR3 has 17 residues. Researchers report isolating at least 6 million PBMCs per sample.

The receptor was derived from a woman younger than 30 in good health. Input material: blood. This chain connects TRBV2 to TRBJ2-1, with 7 bases identical to TRBD2. The CDR3 loop reads CASSPEGRGSLNNEQFF. For the CDR3, the DNA is TGTGCCAGCAGCCCCGAAGGGCGGGGGTCCTTGAACAATGAGCAGTTCTTC.